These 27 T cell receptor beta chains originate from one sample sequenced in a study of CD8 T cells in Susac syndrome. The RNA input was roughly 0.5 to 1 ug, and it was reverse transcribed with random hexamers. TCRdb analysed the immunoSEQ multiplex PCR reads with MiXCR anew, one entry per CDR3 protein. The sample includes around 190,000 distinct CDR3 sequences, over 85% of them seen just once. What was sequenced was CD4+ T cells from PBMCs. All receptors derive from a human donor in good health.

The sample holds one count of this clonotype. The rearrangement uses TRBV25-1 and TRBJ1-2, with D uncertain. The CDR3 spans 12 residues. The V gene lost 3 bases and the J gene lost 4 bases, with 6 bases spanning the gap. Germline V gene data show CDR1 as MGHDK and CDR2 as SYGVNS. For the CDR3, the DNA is TGTGCCAGCAGTGATGACATCTATGGCTACACCTTC. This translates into CASSDDIYGYTF.

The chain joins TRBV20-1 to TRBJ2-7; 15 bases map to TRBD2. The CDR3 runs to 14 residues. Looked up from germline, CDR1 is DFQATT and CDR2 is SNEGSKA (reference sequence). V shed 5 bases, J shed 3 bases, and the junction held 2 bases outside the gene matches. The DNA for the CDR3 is TGCAGTGCTTGGGGACTAGCGGGGGGCTACGAGCAGTACTTC. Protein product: CSAWGLAGGYEQYF.

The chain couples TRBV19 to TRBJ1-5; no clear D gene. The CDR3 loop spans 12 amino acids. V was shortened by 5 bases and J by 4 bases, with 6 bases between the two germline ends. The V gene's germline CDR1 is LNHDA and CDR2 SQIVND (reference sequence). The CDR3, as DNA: TGTGCCAGTAGTCTCATAAATCAGCCCCAGCATTTT. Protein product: CASSLINQPQHF.

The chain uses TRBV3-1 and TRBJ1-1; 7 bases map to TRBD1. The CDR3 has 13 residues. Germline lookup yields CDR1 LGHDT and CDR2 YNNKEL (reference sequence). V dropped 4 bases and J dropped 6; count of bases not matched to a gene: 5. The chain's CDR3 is CASSLQGEAEAFF. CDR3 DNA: TGTGCCAGCAGCCTTCAGGGGGAGGCTGAAGCTTTCTTT.

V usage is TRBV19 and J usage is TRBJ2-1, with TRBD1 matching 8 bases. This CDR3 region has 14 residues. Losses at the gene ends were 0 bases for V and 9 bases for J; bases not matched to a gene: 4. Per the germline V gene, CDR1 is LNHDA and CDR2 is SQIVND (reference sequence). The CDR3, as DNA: TGTGCCAGTAGTATAGATGGACAGGGATTTGAGCAGTTCTTC. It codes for CASSIDGQGFEQFF. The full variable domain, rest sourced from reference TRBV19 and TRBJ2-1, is DGGITQSPKYLFRKEGQNVTLSCEQNLNHDAMYWYRQDPGQGLRLIYYSQIVNDFQKGDIAEGYSVSREKKESFPLTVTSAQKNPTAFYLCASSIDGQGFEQFFGPGTRLTVL.

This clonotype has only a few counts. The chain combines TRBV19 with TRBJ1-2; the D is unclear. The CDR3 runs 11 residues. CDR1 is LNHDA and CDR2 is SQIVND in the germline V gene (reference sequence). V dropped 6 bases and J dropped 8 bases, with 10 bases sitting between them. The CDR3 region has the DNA TGTGCCAGTAGACTGTCGGGAGGCTACACCTTC. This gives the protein CASRLSGGYTF.

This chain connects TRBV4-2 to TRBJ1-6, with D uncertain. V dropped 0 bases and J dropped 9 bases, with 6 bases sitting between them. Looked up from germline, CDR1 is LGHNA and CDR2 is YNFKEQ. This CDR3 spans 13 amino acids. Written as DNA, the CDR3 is TGTGCCAGCAGCCAAGAGCCGGGTTCACCCCTCCACTTT. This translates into CASSQEPGSPLHF.

The DNA of the CDR3 is TGTGCCAGCAGCTTAGGACTCACCGGAGGGCCCCAGCATTTT. This codes for CASSLGLTGGPQHF. The chain carries TRBV7-2 and TRBJ1-5; D is undetermined. Between the trimmed V and J ends, which lost 1 base and 9 bases, there was a span of 13 bases. The CDR3 is 14 residues long. Germline CDR1 is SGHTA and CDR2 is FQGNSA.

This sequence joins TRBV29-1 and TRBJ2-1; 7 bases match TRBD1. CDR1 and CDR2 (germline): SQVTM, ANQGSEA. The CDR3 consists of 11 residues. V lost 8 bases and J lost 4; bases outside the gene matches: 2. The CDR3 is CSSDRYNEQFF. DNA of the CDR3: TGCAGCTCGGACAGGTACAATGAGCAGTTCTTC.

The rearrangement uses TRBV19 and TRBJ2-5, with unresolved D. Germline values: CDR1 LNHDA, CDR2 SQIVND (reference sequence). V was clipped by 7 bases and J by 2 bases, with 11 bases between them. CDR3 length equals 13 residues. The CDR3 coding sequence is TGTGCCAGTACCCCTTGGGGTCAAGAGACCCAGTACTTC. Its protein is CASTPWGQETQYF.

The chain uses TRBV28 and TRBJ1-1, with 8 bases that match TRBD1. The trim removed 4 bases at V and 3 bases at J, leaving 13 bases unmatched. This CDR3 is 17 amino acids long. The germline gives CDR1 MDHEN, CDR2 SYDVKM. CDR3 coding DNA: TGTGCCAGCAGTTACGTCCTGGACAGGGATAGCCACACTGAAGCTTTCTTT. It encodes CASSYVLDRDSHTEAFF. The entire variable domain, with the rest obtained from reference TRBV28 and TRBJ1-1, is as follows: DVKVTQSSRYLVKRTGEKVFLECVQDMDHENMFWYRQDPGLGLRLIYFSYDVKMKEKGDIPEGYSVSREKKERFSLILESASTNQTSMYLCASSYVLDRDSHTEAFFGQGTRLTVV.

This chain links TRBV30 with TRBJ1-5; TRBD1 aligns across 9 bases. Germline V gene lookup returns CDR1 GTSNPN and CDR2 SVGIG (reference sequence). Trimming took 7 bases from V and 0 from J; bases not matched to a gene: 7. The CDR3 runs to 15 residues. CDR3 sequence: CALRGQGFSNQPQHF. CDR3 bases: TGTGCCTTACGGGGACAGGGCTTTAGCAATCAGCCCCAGCATTTT.

The chain's CDR3 is CATKSVQGPHEQYF. DNA of the CDR3: TGTGCCACCAAAAGTGTACAGGGCCCCCACGAGCAGTACTTC. The chain recombines TRBV2 with TRBJ2-7, with D perhaps TRBD1 (6 bases). Trimming pared 10 bases from V and 5 bases from J, leaving 21 bases between. The CDR3 is 14 residues long. The germline V gene encodes CDR1 SNHLY and CDR2 FYNNEI.

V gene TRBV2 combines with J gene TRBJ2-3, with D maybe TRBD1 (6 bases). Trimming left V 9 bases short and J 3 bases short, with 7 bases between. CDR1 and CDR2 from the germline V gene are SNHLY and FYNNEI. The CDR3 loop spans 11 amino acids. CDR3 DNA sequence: TGTGCCAGAGGGGGTACAGATACGCAGTATTTT. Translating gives CARGGTDTQYF.

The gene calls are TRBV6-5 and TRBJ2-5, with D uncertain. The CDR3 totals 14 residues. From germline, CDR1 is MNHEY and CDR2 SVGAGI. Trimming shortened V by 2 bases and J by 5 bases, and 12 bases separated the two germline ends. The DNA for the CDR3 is TGTGCCAGCAGTTACATTGGGGAAAGGGAGACCCAGTACTTC. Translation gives CASSYIGERETQYF.

CDR3 nucleotides: TGTGCCAGCAGTTCACAGGGTTACAATCAGCCCCAGCATTTT. Translated, it gives CASSSQGYNQPQHF. The gene calls are TRBV6-6 and TRBJ1-5; D is possibly TRBD1 (6 bases). Germline V gene lookup returns CDR1 MNHNY and CDR2 SVGAGI (reference sequence). CDR3 length equals 14 residues. V lost 4 bases, J lost 3 bases, and 10 bases lay in between.

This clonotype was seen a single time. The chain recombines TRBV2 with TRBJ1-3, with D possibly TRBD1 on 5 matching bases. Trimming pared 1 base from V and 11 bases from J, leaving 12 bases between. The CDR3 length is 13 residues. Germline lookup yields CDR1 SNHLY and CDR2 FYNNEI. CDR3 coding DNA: TGTGCCAGCAGTGAAGACCCGCCGGGGCCCATATATTTT. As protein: CASSEDPPGPIYF.

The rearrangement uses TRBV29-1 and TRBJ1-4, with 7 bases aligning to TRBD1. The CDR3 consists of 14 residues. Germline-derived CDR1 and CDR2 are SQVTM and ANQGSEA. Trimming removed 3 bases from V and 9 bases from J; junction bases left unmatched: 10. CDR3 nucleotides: TGCAGCGTTGAGCCCTACTTGACAGGGAAAAAACTGTTTTTT. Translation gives CSVEPYLTGKKLFF.

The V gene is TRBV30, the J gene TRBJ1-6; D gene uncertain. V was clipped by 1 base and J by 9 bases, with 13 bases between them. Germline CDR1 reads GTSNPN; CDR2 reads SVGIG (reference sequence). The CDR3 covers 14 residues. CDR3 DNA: TGTGCCTGGAGTGCCATCCGGGCCTCTTCACCCCTCCACTTT. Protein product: CAWSAIRASSPLHF.

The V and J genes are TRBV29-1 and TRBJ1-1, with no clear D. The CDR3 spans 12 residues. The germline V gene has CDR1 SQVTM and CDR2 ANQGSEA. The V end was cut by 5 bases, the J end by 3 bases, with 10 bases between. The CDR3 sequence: CSVRRSDTEAFF. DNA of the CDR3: TGCAGCGTTAGGAGAAGTGACACTGAAGCTTTCTTT.

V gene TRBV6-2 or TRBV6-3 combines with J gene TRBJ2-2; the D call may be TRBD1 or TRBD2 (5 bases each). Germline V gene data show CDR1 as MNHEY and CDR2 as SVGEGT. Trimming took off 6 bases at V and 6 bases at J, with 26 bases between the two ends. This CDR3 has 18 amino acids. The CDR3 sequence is CASSQDFPGYGEPGELFF. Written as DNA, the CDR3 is TGTGCCAGCAGCCAAGACTTTCCAGGGTACGGGGAGCCCGGGGAGCTGTTTTTT.

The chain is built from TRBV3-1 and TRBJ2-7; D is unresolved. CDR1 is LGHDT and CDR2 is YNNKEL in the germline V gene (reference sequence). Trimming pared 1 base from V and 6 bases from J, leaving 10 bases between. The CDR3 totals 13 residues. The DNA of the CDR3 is TGTGCCAGCAGCCAAGGAAGGGTCGGCGAGCAGTACGTC. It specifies CASSQGRVGEQYV.

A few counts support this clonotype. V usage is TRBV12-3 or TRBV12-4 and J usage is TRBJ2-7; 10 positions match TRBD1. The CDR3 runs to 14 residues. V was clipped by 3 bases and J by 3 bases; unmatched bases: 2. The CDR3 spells CASSFRTGGYEQYF. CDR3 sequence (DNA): TGTGCCAGCAGTTTCCGGACAGGGGGCTACGAGCAGTACTTC.

The CDR3 bases are TGTGCCAGCAGCTTCGAAGGAGGTGTCACTGAAGCTTTCTTT. Its protein product is CASSFEGGVTEAFF. The chain has TRBV7-2 and TRBJ1-1; D remains ambiguous. The V end lost 3 bases, the J end lost 4 bases, and 12 bases lay between the germline ends. This CDR3 spans 14 amino acids. Germline assignment: CDR1 SGHTA and CDR2 FQGNSA.

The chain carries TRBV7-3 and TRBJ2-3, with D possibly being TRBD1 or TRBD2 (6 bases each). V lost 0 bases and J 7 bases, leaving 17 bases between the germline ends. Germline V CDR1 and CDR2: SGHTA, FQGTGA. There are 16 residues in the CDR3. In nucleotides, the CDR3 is TGTGCCAGCAGCTTAACGGCATCCGGGGGCGGTTATACGCAGTATTTT. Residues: CASSLTASGGGYTQYF.

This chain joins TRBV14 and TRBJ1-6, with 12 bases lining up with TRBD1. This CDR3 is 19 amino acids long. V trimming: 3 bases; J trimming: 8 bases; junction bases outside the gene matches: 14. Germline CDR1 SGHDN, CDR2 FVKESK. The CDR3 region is CASSHPSRPGQGADSPLHF. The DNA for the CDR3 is TGTGCCAGCAGCCACCCATCTCGCCCGGGACAGGGGGCTGATTCACCCCTCCACTTT.

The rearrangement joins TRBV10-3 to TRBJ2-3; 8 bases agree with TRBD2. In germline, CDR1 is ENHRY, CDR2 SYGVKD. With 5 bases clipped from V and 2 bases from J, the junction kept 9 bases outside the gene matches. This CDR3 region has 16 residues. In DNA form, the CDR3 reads TGTGCCATCAGTCTAGGGGACGGGGGGGCCACAGATACGCAGTATTTT. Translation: CAISLGDGGATDTQYF.